This TCR beta chain was sequenced in a study of blood T cell dynamics during melanoma immunotherapy. Time point: pre-treatment baseline. Germline CDR1 SGHDN, CDR2 FVKESK. V shed 4 bases and J 5 bases; nucleotides not matched to a gene: 9. This CDR3 is built from 17 residues. Here immunoSEQ multiplex PCR was the method, and the copy in TCRdb shows in-frame clones only, minus some. The table includes tens of thousands of clones, approximately 90% detected once. The source was blood, collected from a patient treated with checkpoint blockade. The chain is built from TRBV14 and TRBJ2-2, with 11 nucleotides matching TRBD2. This clonotype was sampled from a human donor with melanoma. The CDR3 loop reads CASSRAPSGRFTGELFF. DNA of the CDR3: TGTGCCAGCAGCCGGGCCCCTAGCGGGAGGTTTACCGGGGAGCTGTTTTTT.